This record looks at one TCR beta chain sequence and its context. The antigen is unknown. The CDR3 sequence is 16 residues long. V lost 0 bases and J 8 bases, leaving 15 bases between the germline ends. Germline CDR1 is SGHRS and CDR2 is YFSETQ. Treatment was busulfan-fludarabine conditioning, a marrow graft, and cyclophosphamide on days +3 and +4. This sample stems from a study of T cells after posttransplantation cyclophosphamide. Study-wide findings and caveats: Tissue-infiltrating T cells from skin or gut overlapped little with blood T cells. TRB clonality was highly associated with recipient CMV seropositivity and reactivation. Donor-recipient repertoire similarity was low at 1-2 months, rising over year one.

This table comes from immunoSEQ multiplex PCR, and its TCRdb copy is limited to in-frame clones, with some not included. The sample holds some 9,000 clones, approximately 87% seen once. This sequence originates from a female patient aged 35-55 years who received an allogeneic stem cell transplant from an unrelated donor, was CMV-positive, and had no GVHD. The graft donor may have given rise to some T cells. The rearrangement uses TRBV5-1 and TRBJ1-6; D is perhaps TRBD1 (6 bases). The sample consisted of PBMCs, taken after allogeneic stem cell transplant with posttransplant cyclophosphamide. CDR3 DNA sequence: TGCGCCAGCAGCTTGGACTATCGGGGGGCTGATTCACCCCTCCACTTT. Residues: CASSLDYRGADSPLHF.